This paragraph covers one TCR beta chain sequence. Its antigen is not known. The sample is drawn from a study of long-term antiretroviral therapy in people with HIV. About the study: Collection dates of the earliest samples fall about a decade before the 2015 immediate-ART recommendation. Notes on the study in general: Blood, drawn from the mid-2000s to the late 2010s, may reflect older ART regimens. ART was followed by higher diversity that remained below transplant donor controls.

Looked up from germline, CDR1 is MGHRA and CDR2 is YSYEKL. The CDR3 contains 16 residues. V was clipped by 1 base and J by 2 bases; unmatched bases: 4. The run of the v3.0 immunoSEQ assay was at survey level. For every sample, sequencing targeted roughly 40,000-55,000 T-cell genomes. Clones were sequenced by immunoSEQ multiplex PCR, and TCRdb holds only the in-frame ones, with some missing. The repertoire holds approximately 17,000 clones, with approximately 80% as singletons. Material: unsorted PBMCs, obtained just over 3.1 years after starting antiretroviral therapy. The chain couples TRBV4-1 to TRBJ2-3; 9 nucleotides match TRBD1. The sequence was collected from a woman aged 40 to 49 with HIV. The CDR3 spells CASSQAGTGYTDTQYF. Here the CDR3 DNA reads TGCGCCAGCAGCCAAGCCGGGACAGGGTACACAGATACGCAGTATTTT.